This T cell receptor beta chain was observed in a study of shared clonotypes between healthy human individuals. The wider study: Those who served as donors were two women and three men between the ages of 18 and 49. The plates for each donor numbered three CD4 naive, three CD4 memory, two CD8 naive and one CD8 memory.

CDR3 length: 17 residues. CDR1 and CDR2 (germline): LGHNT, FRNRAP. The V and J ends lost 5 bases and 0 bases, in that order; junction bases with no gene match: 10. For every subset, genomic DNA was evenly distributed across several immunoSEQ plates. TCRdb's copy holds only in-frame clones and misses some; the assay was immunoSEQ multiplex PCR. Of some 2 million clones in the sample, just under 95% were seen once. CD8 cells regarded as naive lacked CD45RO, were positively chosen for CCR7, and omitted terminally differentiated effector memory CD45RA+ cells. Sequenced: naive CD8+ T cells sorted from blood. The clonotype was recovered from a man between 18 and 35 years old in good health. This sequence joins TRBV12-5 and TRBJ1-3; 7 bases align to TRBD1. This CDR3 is CASGTTPTGNSGNTIYF. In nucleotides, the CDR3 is TGTGCTAGTGGTACCACCCCGACAGGGAACTCTGGAAACACCATATATTTT.